This TCR beta chain appears in the sequencing data of a study of T-cell reconstitution after alpha-beta-depleted transplantation in children. Study-wide points: Alpha-beta T cells about two months after transplant reportedly derived from several hundred expanded graft clones. Counts and diversity of T cells one year after transplant came mostly from newly produced T cells. After transplant, high TCRbeta diversity at day 60 in some patients arose from surviving recipient T cells and thymic progenitors.

Germline CDR1 SGHRS, CDR2 YFSETQ. Germline trimming cut 0 bases from V and 7 bases from J; bases unmatched to any gene: 8. The length of the CDR3 is 16 residues. The TCRbeta library was prepared with unique molecular identifiers. TCRdb recomputed calls from the PCR reads with MiXCR, one row per CDR3 protein. The table shows about 4,200 distinct CDR3 sequences, with 19% occurring only once. By frequency in the sample, this clonotype is medium-sized. Its specificity is unknown. The material was PBMCs, mostly from graft donor cells, obtained 180 days after TCRalphabeta/CD19-depleted stem cell transplant. The sequence was collected from a male patient under 10 years old who had a stem cell transplant for acute lymphoblastic leukemia, so the T cells may come from the graft donor. V usage is TRBV5-1 and J usage is TRBJ2-7, with 12 bases matching TRBD2. The CDR3 sequence is CASSLVGLAGGWEQYF. The CDR3 nucleotides are TGCGCCAGCAGCTTGGTCGGCCTAGCGGGAGGGTGGGAGCAGTACTTC.